In this sample, the clone carrying this T cell receptor beta chain turned up a few times. This record comes from a study of identical twins. This CDR3 comprises 12 residues. In germline, CDR1 is SGHAT, CDR2 FQNNGV. The V end was cut by 1 base, the J end by 11 bases, with 9 bases between. TCRdb passed the 5' RACE reads through MiXCR, listing each CDR3 protein once. The sample has a few hundred thousand distinct CDR3 sequences, roughly 13% seen once. This sample also belongs to another study, concerning yellow fever vaccine responses in identical twins.

Sequenced: CD4+ T cells sorted from blood. The chain has TRBV11-2 and TRBJ2-1, with unresolved D. The sequence was obtained from a woman between 18 and 29 years old in good health. CDR3 DNA: TGTGCCAGCAGCTTAGTGGCTTACCAGCAGTTCTTC. This sequence encodes CASSLVAYQQFF.